The 12 T cell receptor beta chains given below trace back to one sample, sequenced in a study of T cell repertoires in cytomegalovirus infection. These receptors have no known antigen. One entry per CDR3 protein, called by TCRdb with MiXCR from the reads. The sample shows more than 300,000 distinct CDR3 sequences, roughly 34% of them seen only once. Sequencing used cultured PBMCs, obtained from culture after CMV antigen stimulation. These receptor sequences come from a human donor in good health (CMV status not recorded). Some clones in this sample may be carry-over from other donors' samples.

In its sample, this clonotype was seen a few times. This sequence joins TRBV5-4 and TRBJ2-5; TRBD2 matches 8 bases. The junction had 5 bases not matched to a gene; V was cut back by 3 bases and J by 4 bases. CDR1 SGHNT and CDR2 YYREEE come from the germline V gene (reference sequence). The CDR3 sequence is 14 residues long. The CDR3 protein is CASSSRLAIETQYF. The CDR3 coding sequence is TGTGCCAGCAGCTCAAGACTAGCGATAGAGACCCAGTACTTC.

This rearrangement joins TRBV7-9 to TRBJ2-3; TRBD1 might be the D (6 bases). Trimming left V 10 bases short and J 1 base short, with 18 bases between. The germline CDR1 and CDR2 sequences are SEHNR and FQNEAQ (reference sequence). The CDR3 runs 15 residues. The CDR3 is CATSTVEGGTDTQYF. As DNA, the CDR3 is TGTGCCACCTCGACAGTCGAGGGGGGCACAGATACGCAGTATTTT.

This clonotype was picked up a small number of times. This CDR3 is CASRRTVTGELFF. The CDR3 DNA is TGTGCCAGCAGACGGACGGTCACCGGGGAGCTGTTTTTT. This chain uses TRBV6-5 with TRBJ2-2; D gene unclear. CDR1 and CDR2 (germline): MNHEY, SVGAGI. V was trimmed by 6 bases and J by 4 bases, leaving 9 bases between them. This CDR3 comprises 13 residues.

This clonotype was recorded many times. The chain couples TRBV4-1 to TRBJ1-1, with D unclear. Germline assignment: CDR1 MGHRA and CDR2 YSYEKL. The V end lost 2 bases, the J end lost 0 bases, and 4 bases lay between the germline ends. The CDR3 sequence is 13 residues long. Here the CDR3 DNA reads TGCGCCAGCAGCCAAACGGTGAACACTGAAGCTTTCTTT. Amino acid sequence: CASSQTVNTEAFF.

The V call is TRBV4-3, the J call TRBJ1-2; D is ambiguous. CDR1 and CDR2 (germline): LGHNA, YSLEER. V was shortened by 0 bases and J by 1 base, with 9 bases between the two germline ends. The CDR3 consists of 15 residues. The CDR3 is CASSQDQLDNYGYTF. DNA for the CDR3: TGCGCCAGCAGCCAAGATCAATTAGATAACTATGGCTACACCTTC.

This rearrangement joins TRBV2 to TRBJ2-1; TRBD2 matches 10 bases. CDR1 SNHLY and CDR2 FYNNEI come from the germline V gene. The CDR3 length is 16 residues. Losses at the gene ends were 5 bases for V and 0 bases for J; bases not matched to a gene: 4. CDR3 bases: TGTGCCAGCAGTCCTAGCGGGAGAGGCTCCTACAATGAGCAGTTCTTC. This gives the protein CASSPSGRGSYNEQFF. Variable domain in full (rest from reference TRBV2 and TRBJ2-1): EPEVTQTPSHQVTQMGQEVILRCVPISNHLYFYWYRQILGQKVEFLVSFYNNEISEKSEIFDDQFSVERPDGSNFTLKIRSTKLEDSAMYFCASSPSGRGSYNEQFFGPGTRLTVL.

This chain uses TRBV12-3 or TRBV12-4 with TRBJ1-2; no firm D call. Between the trimmed V and J ends, which lost 5 bases and 1 base, there was a span of 11 bases. The CDR3 runs 14 residues. CDR3 sequence (DNA): TGTGCCAGCAGTCCCTTTACAGATAACTATGGCTACACCTTC. The encoded protein is CASSPFTDNYGYTF.

The CDR3 protein is CASSVVVNTEAFF. The DNA for the CDR3 is TGTGCCAGCAGCGTAGTGGTGAACACTGAAGCTTTCTTT. V gene TRBV9 combines with J gene TRBJ1-1; D is undetermined. Germline CDR1 and CDR2: SGDLS and YYNGEE. V was clipped by 0 bases and J by 0 bases, with 3 bases between them. The CDR3 runs to 13 residues.

This clonotype was seen a handful of times. This rearrangement joins TRBV12-3 or TRBV12-4 to TRBJ2-5; perhaps TRBD2 as D (5 bases). Trimming pared 2 bases from V and 0 bases from J, leaving 10 bases between. CDR3 length equals 15 residues. The CDR3 spells CASSLSQDYQETQYF. The CDR3 nucleotides are TGTGCCAGCAGTTTATCCCAGGACTACCAAGAGACCCAGTACTTC.

J is TRBJ2-7 and V is TRBV7-2, with 7 bases aligning to TRBD1. This CDR3 region has 15 residues. The ends lost 5 bases at V and 2 bases at J; junction bases unmatched: 9. Germline V gives CDR1 SGHTA, CDR2 FQGNSA. The CDR3 is CASSRLGTATYEQYF. The CDR3, as DNA: TGTGCCAGCAGCCGTCTTGGGACAGCAACCTACGAGCAGTACTTC. The full variable domain, rest sourced from reference TRBV7-2 and TRBJ2-7, is GAGVSQSPSNKVTEKGKDVELRCDPISGHTALYWYRQSLGQGLEFLIYFQGNSAPDKSGLPSDRFSAERTGGSVSTLTIQRTQQEDSAVYLCASSRLGTATYEQYFGPGTRLTVT.

This clonotype was observed a handful of times. The rearrangement links TRBV11-3 to TRBJ2-1; TRBD2 aligns across 8 bases. CDR1 is SGHNT and CDR2 is YENEEA in the germline V gene. The CDR3 spans 16 residues. The V gene end was trimmed by 5 bases and the J gene end by 8 bases; junction bases not matched to a gene: 14. The CDR3 DNA follows: TGTGCCAGCAGCCCTATCTATAGCGGGAAGGACGATGAGCAGTTCTTC. It codes for CASSPIYSGKDDEQFF.

The chain combines TRBV28 with TRBJ2-7; 7 nucleotides agree with TRBD2. From germline, CDR1 is MDHEN and CDR2 SYDVKM. The CDR3 contains 14 residues. Losses at the gene ends were 4 bases for V and 2 bases for J; bases not matched to a gene: 5. CDR3 in DNA: TGTGCCAGCAGTTCACTAGCGACCACCTACGAGCAGTACTTC. It translates to CASSSLATTYEQYF.